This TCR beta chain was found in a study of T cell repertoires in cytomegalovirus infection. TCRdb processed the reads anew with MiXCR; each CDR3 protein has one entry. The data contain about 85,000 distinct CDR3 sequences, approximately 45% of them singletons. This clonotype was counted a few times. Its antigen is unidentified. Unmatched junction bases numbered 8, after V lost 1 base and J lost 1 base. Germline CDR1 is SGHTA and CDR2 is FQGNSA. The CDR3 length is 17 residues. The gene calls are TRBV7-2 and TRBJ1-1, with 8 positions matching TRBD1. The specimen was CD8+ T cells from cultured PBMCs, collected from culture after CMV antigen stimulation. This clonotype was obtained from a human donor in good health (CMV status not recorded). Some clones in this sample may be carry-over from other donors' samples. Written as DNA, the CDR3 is TGTGCCAGCAGCTTAGATTCAAGGACAGGGCCGAACACTGAAGCTTTCTTT. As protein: CASSLDSRTGPNTEAFF.